This T cell receptor beta chain was profiled in a study of cytotoxic CD8 clonotypes in ibrutinib-treated CLL. Profiled with immunoSEQ multiplex PCR; TCRdb holds only in-frame clones, not every one. This sample yields about 120,000 clones, of which 55% to 75% are seen a single time; around 37% belongs to the top ten. The germline V and J ends were trimmed by 1 base and 6 bases, with 7 bases remaining between them. Germline CDR1 is SGHVS and CDR2 is FNYEAQ. The CDR3 totals 13 residues. The chain couples TRBV7-6 to TRBJ1-5, with D hard to call. This TCR came from a human donor with chronic lymphocytic leukemia. Material: PBMCs, obtained after 24 months of ibrutinib treatment. CDR3 in DNA: TGTGCCAGCAGCTTAGGTCCTGGTCAGCCCCAGCATTTT. Residues: CASSLGPGQPQHF.